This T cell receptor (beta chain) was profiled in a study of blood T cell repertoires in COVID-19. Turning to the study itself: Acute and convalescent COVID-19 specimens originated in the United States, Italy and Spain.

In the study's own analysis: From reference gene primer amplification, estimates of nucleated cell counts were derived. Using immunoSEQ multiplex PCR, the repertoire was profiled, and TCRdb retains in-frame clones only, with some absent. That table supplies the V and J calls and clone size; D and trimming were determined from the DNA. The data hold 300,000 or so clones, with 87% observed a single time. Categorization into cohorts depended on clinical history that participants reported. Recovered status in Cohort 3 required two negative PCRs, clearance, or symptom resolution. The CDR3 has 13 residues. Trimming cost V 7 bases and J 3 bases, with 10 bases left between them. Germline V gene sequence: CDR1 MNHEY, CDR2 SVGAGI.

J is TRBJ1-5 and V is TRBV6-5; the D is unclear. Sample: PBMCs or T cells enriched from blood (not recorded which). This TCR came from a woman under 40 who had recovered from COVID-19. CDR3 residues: CASTSQANQPQHF. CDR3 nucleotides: TGTGCCAGCACCAGTCAGGCCAATCAGCCCCAGCATTTT.